This entry describes one T cell receptor beta chain. Its antigen is unidentified. Clones were read by immunoSEQ multiplex PCR, and TCRdb kept only the in-frame ones, dropping some. The sample lists 80,000 or so clones, roughly nine tenths occurring once. The data were taken from a study of T cell responses to AZD1222 COVID-19 vaccine. Study-level findings and limits: Reportedly, nearly half of unique spike TCRs recognized epitopes outside B.1.351/B.1.1.7 mutations.

This sample comprised peripheral blood, obtained 28 days after the second AZD1222 dose. The sequence was obtained from an adult who received the AZD1222 COVID-19 vaccine.

CDR3 nucleotide sequence: TGTGCCAGTAGTATGGTAGCGGACCCCTACAATGAGCAGTTCTTC. It codes for CASSMVADPYNEQFF. The chain is built from TRBV19 and TRBJ2-1; D possibly corresponds to TRBD2 (6 bases). Trimming took 3 bases from V and 2 from J, leaving 11 bases between them. From germline, CDR1 is LNHDA and CDR2 SQIVND (reference sequence). The CDR3 is 15 residues long.